Described below is a single TCR beta chain sequence and its context. This sample is drawn from a study of T cell responses to AZD1222 COVID-19 vaccine. Data came from immunoSEQ multiplex PCR; TCRdb stores just in-frame clones and leaves some out. The data show 95,000 to 150,000 clones, with about 90% seen just once and under 9% held by the top ten. The CDR3 runs 16 residues. Germline assignment: CDR1 SGHRS and CDR2 YFSETQ. V lost 4 bases to trimming and J lost 4 bases; unmatched junction nucleotides: 9. Pooling covered second doses at about 4 or about 12 weeks. This sequence was found in an adult who received the AZD1222 COVID-19 vaccine. The chain has TRBV5-1 and TRBJ2-1; 9 bases map to TRBD1. The sequenced sample was peripheral blood, obtained 28 days after the second AZD1222 dose. The DNA of the CDR3 is TGCGCCAGCAGCAGATCCGGGACAGGGCTATACAATGAGCAGTTCTTC. Its protein product is CASSRSGTGLYNEQFF.